These 18 T cell receptor beta chains share one sample of origin, sequenced in a study of cytomegalovirus exposure and HLA in healthy donors. The PCR had 60 Vbeta and 13 Jbeta primers. TCRdb's table, derived via immunoSEQ multiplex PCR, lists solely in-frame clones and lacks some. The sample shows over 150,000 clones, around 78% of them seen only once. What was sequenced was PBMCs. The origin of the receptors is a woman aged 45-65 years in good health and CMV-seropositive.

This clone was picked up a small number of times. This chain joins TRBV5-4 and TRBJ2-2, with D unresolved. V lost 3 bases and J lost 3, with 12 bases in between. Germline V lookup: CDR1 SGHNT, CDR2 YYREEE (reference sequence). The CDR3 contains 15 residues. CDR3 DNA: TGTGCCAGCAGCTCCCCGAGACTTGACACCGGGGAGCTGTTTTTT. Translation gives CASSSPRLDTGELFF.

The rearrangement links TRBV5-4 to TRBJ2-3; 11 positions match TRBD2. The CDR3 is made up of 15 amino acids. Germline V lookup: CDR1 SGHNT, CDR2 YYREEE (reference sequence). Trimming at V came to 3 bases and at J to 6 bases, leaving 6 bases not matched to a gene. The CDR3 nucleotides are TGTGCCAGCAGCTCCATAGCGGGGGGGTTCGATACGCAGTATTTT. As protein: CASSSIAGGFDTQYF.

V gene TRBV29-1 combines with J gene TRBJ1-1, with no clear D. Trimming removed 4 bases at V and 4 bases at J, with 16 bases between. CDR1 and CDR2 from the germline V gene are SQVTM and ANQGSEA. The CDR3 has 14 residues. CDR3 sequence (DNA): TGCAGCGTTGCCCTTGGACTGCAGTCCACTGAAGCTTTCTTT. It encodes CSVALGLQSTEAFF.

The chain employs TRBV27 and TRBJ1-6; TRBD1 matches 7 bases. Losses at the gene ends were 5 bases for V and 10 bases for J; bases not matched to a gene: 11. Germline values: CDR1 MNHEY, CDR2 SMNVEV (reference sequence). There are 15 residues in the CDR3. The CDR3 loop is CASSDSPGGYSPLHF. In DNA, the CDR3 is TGTGCCAGCAGTGACTCGCCAGGGGGATACTCACCCCTCCACTTT.

The chain employs TRBV11-1 and TRBJ1-1; D gene unclear. This CDR3 is built from 15 residues. Per germline, CDR1 SGHAT and CDR2 FQDESV (reference sequence). Between the trimmed V and J ends, which lost 3 bases and 0 bases, there was a span of 11 bases. CDR3 DNA: TGTGCCAGCAGCTTCATAGACGGGATGAACACTGAAGCTTTCTTT. It yields the protein CASSFIDGMNTEAFF.

This clone showed up just a few times. The chain is built from TRBV6-5 and TRBJ2-5, with D tentatively TRBD2 (6 bases). V dropped 0 bases and J dropped 5 bases, with 13 bases sitting between them. The V gene's germline CDR1 is MNHEY and CDR2 SVGAGI. The CDR3 consists of 15 residues. Here the CDR3 reads CASSYSWGEWETQYF. The CDR3, as DNA: TGTGCCAGCAGTTACTCTTGGGGGGAGTGGGAGACCCAGTACTTC.

V usage is TRBV9 and J usage is TRBJ2-1, with TRBD2 as a possible D gene (7 bases). The V gene's germline CDR1 is SGDLS and CDR2 YYNGEE. Trimming left V 4 bases short and J 2 bases short, with 13 bases between. There are 15 residues in the CDR3. The CDR3 bases are TGTGCCAGCAGCCCAAGGGGGGGGGCCTACAATGAGCAGTTCTTC. It yields the protein CASSPRGGAYNEQFF.

This clone was counted a few times. This sequence joins TRBV6-6 and TRBJ1-5; 7 nucleotides match TRBD1. The J segment lost 5 bases and the V segment lost 5 bases, leaving 3 bases of the junction unmatched. The CDR3 sequence is 13 residues long. The V gene's germline CDR1 is MNHNY and CDR2 SVGAGI (reference sequence). CDR3 residues: CASSTGEYQPQHF. Here the CDR3 DNA reads TGTGCCAGCAGTACAGGGGAGTATCAGCCCCAGCATTTT.

J is TRBJ2-3 and V is TRBV30; 10 bases are shared with TRBD2. V dropped 2 bases and J dropped 8; count of bases not matched to a gene: 19. Germline V gene lookup returns CDR1 GTSNPN and CDR2 SVGIG (reference sequence). The CDR3 length is 18 residues. CDR3 in DNA: TGTGCCTGGAGTCCCCGGGGCGTCGAGAAGCGGGGGGGTCGTACGCAGTATTTT. Protein product: CAWSPRGVEKRGGRTQYF.

The gene calls are TRBV6-1 and TRBJ1-3; possibly TRBD1 for D (5 bases). Trimming left V 3 bases short and J 4 bases short, with 10 bases between. Looked up from germline, CDR1 is MNHNS and CDR2 is SASEGT. The CDR3 runs to 14 residues. The CDR3 DNA follows: TGTGCCAGCAGTGAGCCAGGGTTCGGAAACACCATATATTTT. Amino acid sequence: CASSEPGFGNTIYF.

The CDR3 DNA sequence: TGTGCCAGCAGGGACAGCCTCCTGGGCTACACCTTC. Translation gives CASRDSLLGYTF. The V gene is TRBV2, the J gene TRBJ1-2, with D possibly matching TRBD1 (6 bases). The CDR3 is made up of 12 amino acids. The V end was cut by 6 bases, the J end by 8 bases, with 13 bases between. The germline V gene encodes CDR1 SNHLY and CDR2 FYNNEI.

This clone was recorded only once. The genes are TRBV30 and TRBJ1-5; the D is unclear. From germline, CDR1 is GTSNPN and CDR2 SVGIG (reference sequence). Deletions cut 2 bases from V and 6 bases from J, with 11 bases between. This CDR3 region has 13 residues. This CDR3 is CAWSYQDFQPQHF. CDR3 DNA sequence: TGTGCCTGGAGTTACCAGGACTTTCAGCCCCAGCATTTT.

The chain carries TRBV5-4 and TRBJ1-2, with 8 bases aligning to TRBD1. After removal of 4 bases from V and 8 bases from J, the junction contained 7 bases not matched to a gene. CDR3 length equals 13 residues. Germline CDR1 and CDR2: SGHNT and YYREEE (reference sequence). The CDR3 DNA is TGTGCCAGCAGCATCACAGGGGGAGTAGGCTACACCTTC. Protein sequence: CASSITGGVGYTF.

J is TRBJ2-3 and V is TRBV5-1; D possibly corresponds to TRBD1 (5 bases). Germline V gene sequence: CDR1 SGHRS, CDR2 YFSETQ. The CDR3 extends over 15 amino acids. V lost 1 base to trimming and J lost 0 bases, with 9 bases between them. As DNA, the CDR3 is TGCGCCAGCAGCTTGACAGGAGCTAGCACAGATACGCAGTATTTT. Its protein is CASSLTGASTDTQYF.

The V call is TRBV18, the J call TRBJ2-4; D perhaps matches TRBD1 (6 bases). Germline V gene data show CDR1 as KGHSH and CDR2 as LQKENI. The CDR3 covers 16 residues. Trimming stripped 5 bases from V and 1 base from J, with 15 bases between. CDR3 residues: CASSTDSDPAKNIQYF. For the CDR3, the DNA is TGTGCCAGCTCAACGGACAGTGACCCTGCCAAAAACATTCAGTACTTC.

The chain is built from TRBV7-9 and TRBJ1-3; possibly TRBD1 for D (6 bases). The CDR3 covers 16 residues. Trimming removed 1 base at V and 0 bases at J, with 10 bases between. The germline V gene encodes CDR1 SEHNR and CDR2 FQNEAQ (reference sequence). As DNA, the CDR3 is TGTGCCAGCAGCTTAGTGAGGGGGAGCTCTGGAAACACCATATATTTT. This encodes CASSLVRGSSGNTIYF.

The chain combines TRBV4-1 with TRBJ2-1; TRBD2 matches 9 bases. Germline values: CDR1 MGHRA, CDR2 YSYEKL. The junction had 6 bases not matched to a gene; V was cut back by 3 bases and J by 3 bases. The CDR3 extends over 16 amino acids. In DNA, the CDR3 is TGCGCCAGCAGCCAGGGACTAGCAGACGTCTACAATGAGCAGTTCTTC. This sequence encodes CASSQGLADVYNEQFF.

The V call is TRBV6-1, the J call TRBJ1-1, with D perhaps matching TRBD1 (5 bases). Germline V gives CDR1 MNHNS, CDR2 SASEGT. V lost 4 bases and J lost 4, with 16 bases in between. The CDR3 is 15 amino acids. The CDR3, as DNA: TGTGCCAGCAGTGGGGGCTGGGTAGGTGGCACTGAAGCTTTCTTT. Translation: CASSGGWVGGTEAFF.